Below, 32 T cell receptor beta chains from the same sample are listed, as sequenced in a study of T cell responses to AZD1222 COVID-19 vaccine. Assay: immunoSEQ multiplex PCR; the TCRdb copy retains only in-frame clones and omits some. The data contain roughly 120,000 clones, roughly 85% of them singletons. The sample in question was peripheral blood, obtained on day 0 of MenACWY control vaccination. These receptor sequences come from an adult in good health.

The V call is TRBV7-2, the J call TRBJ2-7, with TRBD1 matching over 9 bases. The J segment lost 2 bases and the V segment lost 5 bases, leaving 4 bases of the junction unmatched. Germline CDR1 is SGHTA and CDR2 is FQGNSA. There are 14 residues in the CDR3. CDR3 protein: CASSARDRAYEQYF. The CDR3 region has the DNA TGTGCCAGCAGCGCTCGGGACAGGGCCTACGAGCAGTACTTC. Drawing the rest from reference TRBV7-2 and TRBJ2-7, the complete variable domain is GAGVSQSPSNKVTEKGKDVELRCDPISGHTALYWYRQSLGQGLEFLIYFQGNSAPDKSGLPSDRFSAERTGGSVSTLTIQRTQQEDSAVYLCASSARDRAYEQYFGPGTRLTVT.

DNA for the CDR3: TGTGCCAGCAGCGTTGAAGGGCACCAAAACATTCAGTACTTC. This encodes CASSVEGHQNIQYF. The chain is built from TRBV9 and TRBJ2-4; D call uncertain. In germline, CDR1 is SGDLS, CDR2 YYNGEE. Trimming took off 2 bases at V and 5 bases at J, with 11 bases between the two ends. This CDR3 is built from 14 residues.

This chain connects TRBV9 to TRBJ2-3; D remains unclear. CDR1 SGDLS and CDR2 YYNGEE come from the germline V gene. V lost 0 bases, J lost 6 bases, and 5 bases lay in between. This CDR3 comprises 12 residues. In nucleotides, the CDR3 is TGTGCCAGCAGCGTAGGGTCGGATACGCAGTATTTT. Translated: CASSVGSDTQYF.

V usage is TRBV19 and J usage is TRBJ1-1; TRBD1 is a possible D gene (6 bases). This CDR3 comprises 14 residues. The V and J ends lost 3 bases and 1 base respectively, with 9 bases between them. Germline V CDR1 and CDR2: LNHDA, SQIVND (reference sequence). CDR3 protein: CASSIRGANTEAFF. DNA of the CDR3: TGTGCCAGTAGTATTCGGGGGGCGAACACTGAAGCTTTCTTT.

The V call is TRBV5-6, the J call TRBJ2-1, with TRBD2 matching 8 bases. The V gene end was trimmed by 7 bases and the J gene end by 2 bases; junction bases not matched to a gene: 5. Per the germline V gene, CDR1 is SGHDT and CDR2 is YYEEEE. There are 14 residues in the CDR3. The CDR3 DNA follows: TGTGCCAGCCGAAGACTAGCGCCCTACAATGAGCAGTTCTTC. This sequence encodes CASRRLAPYNEQFF.

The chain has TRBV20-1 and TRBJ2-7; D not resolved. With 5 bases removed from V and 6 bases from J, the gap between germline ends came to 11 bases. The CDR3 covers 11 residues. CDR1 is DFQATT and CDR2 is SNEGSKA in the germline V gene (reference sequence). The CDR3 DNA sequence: TGCAGTGCTCAACCCCCTGGCGAGCAGTACTTC. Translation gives CSAQPPGEQYF.

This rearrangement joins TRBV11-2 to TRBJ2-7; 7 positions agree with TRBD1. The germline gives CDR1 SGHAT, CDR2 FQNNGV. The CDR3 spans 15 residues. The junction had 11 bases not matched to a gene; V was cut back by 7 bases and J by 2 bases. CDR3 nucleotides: TGTGCCAGCATCAATACGACAGGGCTCACCTACGAGCAGTACTTC. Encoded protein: CASINTTGLTYEQYF.

The CDR3 DNA follows: TGTGCCAGCAGCTTATGGACTAGCGAGTACGAGCAGTACTTC. It encodes CASSLWTSEYEQYF. V gene TRBV11-2 combines with J gene TRBJ2-7; 9 bases align to TRBD2. The CDR3 spans 14 residues. After removal of 2 bases from V and 4 bases from J, the junction contained 3 bases not matched to a gene. Germline V lookup: CDR1 SGHAT, CDR2 FQNNGV.

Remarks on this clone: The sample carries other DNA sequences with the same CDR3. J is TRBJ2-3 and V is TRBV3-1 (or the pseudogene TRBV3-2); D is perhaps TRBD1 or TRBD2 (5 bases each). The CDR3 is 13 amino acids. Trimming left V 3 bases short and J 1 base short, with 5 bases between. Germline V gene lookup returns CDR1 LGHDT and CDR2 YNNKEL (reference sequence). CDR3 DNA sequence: TGTGCCAGCAGCCAGGGGGGCACAGATACGCAGTATTTT. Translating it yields CASSQGGTDTQYF.

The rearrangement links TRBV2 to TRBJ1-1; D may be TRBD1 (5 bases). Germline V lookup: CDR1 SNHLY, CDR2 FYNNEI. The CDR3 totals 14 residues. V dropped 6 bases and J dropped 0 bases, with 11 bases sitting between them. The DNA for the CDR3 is TGTGCCAGCAGGGCGACGGACATGAACACTGAAGCTTTCTTT. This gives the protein CASRATDMNTEAFF. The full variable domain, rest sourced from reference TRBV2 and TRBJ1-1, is EPEVTQTPSHQVTQMGQEVILRCVPISNHLYFYWYRQILGQKVEFLVSFYNNEISEKSEIFDDQFSVERPDGSNFTLKIRSTKLEDSAMYFCASRATDMNTEAFFGQGTRLTVV.

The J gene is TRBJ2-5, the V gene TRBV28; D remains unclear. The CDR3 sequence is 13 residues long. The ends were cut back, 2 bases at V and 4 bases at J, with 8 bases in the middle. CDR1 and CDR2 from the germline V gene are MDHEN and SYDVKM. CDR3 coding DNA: TGTGCCAGCAGTTTACTGGGTCCAGAGACCCAGTACTTC. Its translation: CASSLLGPETQYF.

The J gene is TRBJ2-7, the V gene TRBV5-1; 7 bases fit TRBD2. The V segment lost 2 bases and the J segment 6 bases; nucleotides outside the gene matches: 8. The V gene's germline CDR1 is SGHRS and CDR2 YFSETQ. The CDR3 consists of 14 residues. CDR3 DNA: TGCGCCAGCAGCTTCACGGGGGGTACTAGCGAGCAGTACTTC. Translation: CASSFTGGTSEQYF.

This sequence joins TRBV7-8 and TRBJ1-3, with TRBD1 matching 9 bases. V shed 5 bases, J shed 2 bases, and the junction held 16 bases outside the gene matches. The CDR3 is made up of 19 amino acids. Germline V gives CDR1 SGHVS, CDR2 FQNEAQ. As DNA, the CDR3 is TGTGCCAGCAGCCCTAGAGGGCGGGACAGGGCGAGTACTGGAAACACCATATATTTT. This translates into CASSPRGRDRASTGNTIYF.

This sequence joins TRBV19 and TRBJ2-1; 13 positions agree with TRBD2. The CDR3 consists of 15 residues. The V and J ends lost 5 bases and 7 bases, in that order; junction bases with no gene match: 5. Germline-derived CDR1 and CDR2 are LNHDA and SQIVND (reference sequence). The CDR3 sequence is CASSWTSGSGNEQFF. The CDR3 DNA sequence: TGTGCCAGTAGTTGGACTAGCGGGAGTGGTAATGAGCAGTTCTTC.

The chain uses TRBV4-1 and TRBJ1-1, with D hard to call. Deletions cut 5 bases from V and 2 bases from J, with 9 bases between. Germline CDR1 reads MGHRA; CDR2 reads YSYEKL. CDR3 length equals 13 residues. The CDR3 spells CASSKGLNTEAFF. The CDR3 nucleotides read TGCGCCAGCAGCAAGGGCCTAAACACTGAAGCTTTCTTT.

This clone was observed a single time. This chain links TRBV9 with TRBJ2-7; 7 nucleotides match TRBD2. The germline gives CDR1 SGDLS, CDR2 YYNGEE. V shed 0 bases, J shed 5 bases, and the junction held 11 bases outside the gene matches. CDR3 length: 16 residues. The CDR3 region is CASSVAEGTGLDEQYF. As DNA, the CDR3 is TGTGCCAGCAGCGTAGCTGAAGGGACTGGACTAGACGAGCAGTACTTC.

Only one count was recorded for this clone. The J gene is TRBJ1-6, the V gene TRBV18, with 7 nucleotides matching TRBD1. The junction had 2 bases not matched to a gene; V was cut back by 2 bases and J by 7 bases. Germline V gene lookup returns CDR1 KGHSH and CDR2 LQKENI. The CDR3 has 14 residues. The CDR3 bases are TGTGCCAGCTCACCAGGGACAGCAAATTCACCCCTCCACTTT. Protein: CASSPGTANSPLHF.

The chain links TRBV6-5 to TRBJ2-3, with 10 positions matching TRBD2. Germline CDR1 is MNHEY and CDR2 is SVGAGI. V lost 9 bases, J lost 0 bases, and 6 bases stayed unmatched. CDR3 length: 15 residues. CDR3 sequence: CASLAGDLSTDTQYF. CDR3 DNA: TGTGCCAGTCTAGCGGGAGACTTAAGCACAGATACGCAGTATTTT.

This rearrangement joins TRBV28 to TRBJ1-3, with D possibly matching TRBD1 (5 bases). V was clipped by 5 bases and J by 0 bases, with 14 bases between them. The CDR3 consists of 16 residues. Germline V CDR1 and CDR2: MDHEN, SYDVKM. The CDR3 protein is CASSRGRIFSGNTIYF. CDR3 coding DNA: TGTGCCAGCAGTCGGGGACGGATTTTCTCTGGAAACACCATATATTTT.

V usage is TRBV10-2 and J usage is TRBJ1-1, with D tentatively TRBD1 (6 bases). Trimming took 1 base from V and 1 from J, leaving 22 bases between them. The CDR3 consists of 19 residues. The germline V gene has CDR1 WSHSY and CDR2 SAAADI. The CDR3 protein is CASSEFEGFRGKANTEAFF. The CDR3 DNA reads TGCGCCAGCAGTGAGTTCGAAGGTTTCAGGGGAAAGGCGAACACTGAAGCTTTCTTT.

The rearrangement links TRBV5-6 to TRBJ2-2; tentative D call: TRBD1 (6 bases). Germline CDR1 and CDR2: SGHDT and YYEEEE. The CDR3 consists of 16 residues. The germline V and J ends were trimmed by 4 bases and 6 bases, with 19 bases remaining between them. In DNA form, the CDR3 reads TGTGCCAGCAGCACCGACAGGATTGGTTCCGCCGGGGAGCTGTTTTTT. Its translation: CASSTDRIGSAGELFF. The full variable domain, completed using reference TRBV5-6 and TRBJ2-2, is DAGVTQSPTHLIKTRGQQVTLRCSPKSGHDTVSWYQQALGQGPQFIFQYYEEEERQRGNFPDRFSGHQFPNYSSELNVNALLLGDSALYLCASSTDRIGSAGELFFGEGSRLTVL.

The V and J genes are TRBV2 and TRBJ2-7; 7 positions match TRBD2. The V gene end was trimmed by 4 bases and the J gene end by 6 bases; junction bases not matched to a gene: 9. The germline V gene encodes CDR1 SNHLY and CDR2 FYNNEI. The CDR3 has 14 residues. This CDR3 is CASSVIGRSGEQYF. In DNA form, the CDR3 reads TGTGCCAGCAGTGTAATCGGGAGGTCTGGCGAGCAGTACTTC.

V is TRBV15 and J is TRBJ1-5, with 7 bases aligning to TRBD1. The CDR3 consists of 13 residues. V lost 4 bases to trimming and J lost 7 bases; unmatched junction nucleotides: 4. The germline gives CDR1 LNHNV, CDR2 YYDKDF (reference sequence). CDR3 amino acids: CATSINRGQPQHF. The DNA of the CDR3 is TGTGCCACCAGCATCAACAGGGGACAGCCCCAGCATTTT.

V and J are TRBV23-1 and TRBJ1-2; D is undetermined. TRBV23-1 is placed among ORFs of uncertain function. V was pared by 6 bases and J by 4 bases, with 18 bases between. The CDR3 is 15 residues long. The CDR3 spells CASRKKDLPIYGYTF. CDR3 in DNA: TGCGCCAGCAGAAAAAAGGACTTACCGATCTATGGCTACACCTTC.

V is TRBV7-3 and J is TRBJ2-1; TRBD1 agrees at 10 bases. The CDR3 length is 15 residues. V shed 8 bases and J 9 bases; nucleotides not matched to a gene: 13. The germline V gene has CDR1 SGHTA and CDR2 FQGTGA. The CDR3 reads CASGSGTGDGGEQFF. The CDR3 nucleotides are TGTGCCAGCGGATCCGGGACAGGGGATGGAGGTGAGCAGTTCTTC.

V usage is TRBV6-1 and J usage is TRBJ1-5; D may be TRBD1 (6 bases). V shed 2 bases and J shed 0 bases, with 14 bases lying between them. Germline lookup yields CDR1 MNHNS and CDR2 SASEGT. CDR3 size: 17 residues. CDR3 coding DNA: TGTGCCAGCAGTGAATGGACAGAATCCCATAGCAATCAGCCCCAGCATTTT. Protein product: CASSEWTESHSNQPQHF.

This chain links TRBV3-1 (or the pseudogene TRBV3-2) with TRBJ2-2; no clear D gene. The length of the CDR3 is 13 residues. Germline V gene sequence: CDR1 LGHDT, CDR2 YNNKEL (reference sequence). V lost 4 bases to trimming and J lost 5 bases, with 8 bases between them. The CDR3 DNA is TGTGCCAGCAGCCCGACTTTTACCGGGGAGCTGTTTTTT. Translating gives CASSPTFTGELFF.

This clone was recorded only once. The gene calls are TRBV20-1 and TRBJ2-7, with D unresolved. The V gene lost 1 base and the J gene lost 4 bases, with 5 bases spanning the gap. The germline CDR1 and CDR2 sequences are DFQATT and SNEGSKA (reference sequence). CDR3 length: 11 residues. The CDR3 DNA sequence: TGCAGTGCTAGAGTAAGGTACGAGCAGTACTTC. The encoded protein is CSARVRYEQYF.

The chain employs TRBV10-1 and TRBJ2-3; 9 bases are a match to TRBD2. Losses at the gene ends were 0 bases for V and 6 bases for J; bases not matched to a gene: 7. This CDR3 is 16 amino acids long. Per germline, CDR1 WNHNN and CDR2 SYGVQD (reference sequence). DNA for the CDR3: TGCGCCAGCAGTGAGTCTGGGGCGGGAGGGCCGGATACGCAGTATTTT. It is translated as CASSESGAGGPDTQYF.

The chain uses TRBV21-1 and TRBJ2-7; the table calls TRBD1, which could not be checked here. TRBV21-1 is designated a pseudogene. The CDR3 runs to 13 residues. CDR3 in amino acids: CATPTGRFDEQYF. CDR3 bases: TGTGCCACACCTACAGGGCGCTTCGACGAGCAGTACTTC.

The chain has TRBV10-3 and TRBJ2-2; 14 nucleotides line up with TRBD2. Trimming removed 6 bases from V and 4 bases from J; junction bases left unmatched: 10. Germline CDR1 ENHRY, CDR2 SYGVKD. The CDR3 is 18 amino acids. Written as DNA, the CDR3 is TGTGCCATCAGCAAGACTAGCGGGAGGGCCTCAGTCACCGGGGAGCTGTTTTTT. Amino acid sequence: CAISKTSGRASVTGELFF.

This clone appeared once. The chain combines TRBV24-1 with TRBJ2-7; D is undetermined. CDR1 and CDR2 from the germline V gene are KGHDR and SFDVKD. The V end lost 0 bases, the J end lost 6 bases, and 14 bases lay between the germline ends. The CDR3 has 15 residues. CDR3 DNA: TGTGCCACCAGTGATTTGGATGGGCCCCCTGGCGAGCAGTACTTC. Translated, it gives CATSDLDGPPGEQYF.